This T cell receptor (beta chain) was captured by sequencing in a study of cytomegalovirus exposure and HLA in healthy donors. Whole-study results and caveats: Researchers had no immune exposure information except CMV serostatus available. In a later analysis, HLA-associated beta chains showed higher expansion and lower generation probabilities than comparable chains.

The CDR3 has 12 amino acids. Germline V gene sequence: CDR1 MDHEN, CDR2 SYDVKM. Trimming stripped 5 bases from V and 3 bases from J, with 8 bases between. Concerning this clone itself: Its antigen is as yet unknown.

The donors comprised healthy bone marrow donors. Donors were nominally healthy when sampled, though unrecorded immune exposures were likely. PCR used 60 Vbeta primers and 13 Jbeta primers. Method: immunoSEQ multiplex PCR; TCRdb's copy keeps in-frame clones and lacks some. The repertoire includes some 140,000 clones, 80% of them detected once, and roughly 13% sits in the top ten. Sequenced sample: PBMCs. The TCR comes from a man aged 25-40 years in good health and CMV-seropositive. V is TRBV28 and J is TRBJ2-7; D not certain. In DNA, the CDR3 is TGTGCCAGCAGTCGGTCCTACTACGAGCAGTACTTC. It encodes CASSRSYYEQYF.